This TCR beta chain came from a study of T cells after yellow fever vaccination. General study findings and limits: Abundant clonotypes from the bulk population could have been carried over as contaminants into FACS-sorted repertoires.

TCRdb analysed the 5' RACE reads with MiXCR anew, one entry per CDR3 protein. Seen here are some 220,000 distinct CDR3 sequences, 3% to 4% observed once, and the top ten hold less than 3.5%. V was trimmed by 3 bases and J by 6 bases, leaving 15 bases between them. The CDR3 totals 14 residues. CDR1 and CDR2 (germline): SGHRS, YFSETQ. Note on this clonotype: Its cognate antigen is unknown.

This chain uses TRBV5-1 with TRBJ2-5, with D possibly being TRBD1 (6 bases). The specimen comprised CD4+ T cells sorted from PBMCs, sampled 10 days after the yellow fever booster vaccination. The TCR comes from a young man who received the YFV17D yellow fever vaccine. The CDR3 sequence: CASSSDLDRKTQYF. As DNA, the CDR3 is TGCGCCAGCAGCTCCGACCTGGACAGAAAGACCCAGTACTTC. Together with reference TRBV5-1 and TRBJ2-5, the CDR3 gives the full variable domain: KAGVTQTPRYLIKTRGQQVTLSCSPISGHRSVSWYQQTPGQGLQFLFEYFSETQRNKGNFPGRFSGRQFSNSRSEMNVSTLELGDSALYLCASSSDLDRKTQYFGPGTRLLVL.